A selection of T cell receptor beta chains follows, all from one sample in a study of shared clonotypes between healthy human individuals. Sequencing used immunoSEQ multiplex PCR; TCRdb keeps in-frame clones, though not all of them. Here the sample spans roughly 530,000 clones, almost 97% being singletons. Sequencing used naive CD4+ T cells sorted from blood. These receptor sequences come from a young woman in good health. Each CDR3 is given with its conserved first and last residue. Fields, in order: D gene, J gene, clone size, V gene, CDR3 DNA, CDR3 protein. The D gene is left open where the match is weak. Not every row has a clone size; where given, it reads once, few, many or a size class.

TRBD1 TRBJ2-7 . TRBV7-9 TGTGCCAGCAGCAAGACCGGGACAGGGGGCGAGCAGTACTTC CASSKTGTGGEQYF
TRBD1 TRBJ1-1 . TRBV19 TGTGCCAGTAGCGAACCAATGGGGACAGCGAACACTGAAGCTTTCTTT CASSEPMGTANTEAFF
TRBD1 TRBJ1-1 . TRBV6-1 TGTGCCAGCAGTAGTACAGGGGGCTTAAGCACTGAAGCTTTCTTT CASSSTGGLSTEAFF
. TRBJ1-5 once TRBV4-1 TGCGCCAGCAGCCAAGACTTGAAGAGCAATCAGCCCCAGCATTTT CASSQDLKSNQPQHF
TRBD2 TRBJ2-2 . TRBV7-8 TGTGCCAGCAGCTTTGTGGCGGGAGGGCGTACCGGGGAGCTGTTTTTT CASSFVAGGRTGELFF
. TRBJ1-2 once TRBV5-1 TGCGCCAGCAGCTTCGGTCCAGGGAGCGGTGGCTACACCTTC CASSFGPGSGGYTF
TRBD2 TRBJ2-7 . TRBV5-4 TGTGCCAGCAGCTTGGGCGGGACTAGCGGAACCTACGAGCAGTACTTC CASSLGGTSGTYEQYF
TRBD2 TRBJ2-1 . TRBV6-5 TGTGCCAGCAGTTACCGGGAGGTGGGCAATGAGCAGTTCTTC CASSYREVGNEQFF
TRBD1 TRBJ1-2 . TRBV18 TGTGCCAGCTCACCGGGACAGGGTGGCTTCTATGGCTACACCTTC CASSPGQGGFYGYTF
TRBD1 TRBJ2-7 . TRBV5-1 TGCGCCAGCAGCAGTGGGACAGGGGGGACCTACGAGCAGTACTTC CASSSGTGGTYEQYF
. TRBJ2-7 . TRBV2 TGTGCCACCAGGGGAGGCTTAGCGAGTGACGAGCAGTACTTC CATRGGLASDEQYF
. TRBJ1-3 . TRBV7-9 TGTGCCAGCAGCTTAGCGCGGGGCACGCCAAGCCGCTCTGGAAACACCATATATTTT CASSLARGTPSRSGNTIYF
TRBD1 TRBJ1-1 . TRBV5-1 TGCGCCAGCAGCTTTACCGGGACAGGGGCCACTGAAGCTTTCTTT CASSFTGTGATEAFF
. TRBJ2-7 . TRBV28 TGTGCCAGTTCCCGGCGGGGGCGATCCTACGAGCAGTACTTC CASSRRGRSYEQYF
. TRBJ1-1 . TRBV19 TGTGCCAGTAGTGAGCCTCGGGGGGTCAAACGGACTGAAGCTTTCTTT CASSEPRGVKRTEAFF
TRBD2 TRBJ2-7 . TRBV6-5 TGTGCCAGCAGTTACACTAGCGGGAGGGCGTACGAGCAGTACTTC CASSYTSGRAYEQYF
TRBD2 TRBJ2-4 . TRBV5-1 TGCGCCAGCAGCCCAGCGGGGGGGGCGAAAAACATTCAGTACTTC CASSPAGGAKNIQYF
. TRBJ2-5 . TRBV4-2 TGTGCCAGCAGCCAAGGGGAGGGAGGGGGATTCCAAGAGACCCAGTACTTC CASSQGEGGGFQETQYF
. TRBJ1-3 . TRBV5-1 TGCGCCAGCAGCTTGGTAGCAGGGGATGGAAACACCATATATTTT CASSLVAGDGNTIYF
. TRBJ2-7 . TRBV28 TGTGCCAGCAGTTTAGGGGCAGGGGAATTTTACGAGCAGTACTTC CASSLGAGEFYEQYF
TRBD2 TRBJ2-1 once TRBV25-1 TGTGCCACCCCACGACTAGCCCAATATGACAATGAGCAGTTCTTC CATPRLAQYDNEQFF
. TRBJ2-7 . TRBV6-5 TGTGCCAGCAGTCCGGGGCCCGCCTACGAGCAGTACTTC CASSPGPAYEQYF
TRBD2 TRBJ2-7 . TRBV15 TGTGCCACCAGCAGAGATTTAGGGTTCCCAGTAGGACTAGCCTCCTACGAGCAGTACTTC CATSRDLGFPVGLASYEQYF
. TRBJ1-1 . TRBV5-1 TGCGCCAGCAGCTCCGGGACACGGGGCACTGAAGCTTTCTTT CASSSGTRGTEAFF
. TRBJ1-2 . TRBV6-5 TGTGCCAGCAGCGAGATAATGGGCAGCGTTTATGGCTACACCTTC CASSEIMGSVYGYTF
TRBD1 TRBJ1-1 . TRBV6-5 TGTGCCAGCAGTTACTCGACAGGGCACACTGAAGCTTTCTTT CASSYSTGHTEAFF
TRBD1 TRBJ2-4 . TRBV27 TGTGCCAGCAGTCAATCAGGGGGCGTAGCCAAAAACATTCAGTACTTC CASSQSGGVAKNIQYF